The clone carrying this T cell receptor beta chain was seen at least ten times. What it recognizes is unknown. The iRepertoire nested amplicon-rescue multiplex PCR amplified TCR alpha and beta CDR3s from RNA. Input was roughly 85-400 ng of tissue mRNA or PBMC total RNA. A single record per CDR3 protein comes from TCRdb applying MiXCR to the multiplex PCR reads. The repertoire consists of around 390,000 distinct CDR3 sequences, with less than 50% occurring once and the leading ten covering about 12%. This entry is derived from a study of glioma-infiltrating T cells. Study-wide findings and caveats: Only very few CDR3 sequences appeared in both tissue and blood. Signature shared blood CDR3 motifs were enriched in low-divergence and depleted in high-divergence patients.

The germline V and J ends were trimmed by 3 bases and 8 bases, with 4 bases remaining between them. Germline V gene data show CDR1 as MDHEN and CDR2 as SYDVKM. The CDR3 contains 11 residues. The chain employs TRBV28 and TRBJ1-4; D call uncertain. The sequenced sample consisted of glioma tissue, nonneoplastic brain tissue, or PBMCs (not recorded which). This clonotype was obtained from a human donor with low-grade glioma or glioblastoma, undergoing nonglioma brain surgery, or in good health (not recorded which). DNA of the CDR3: TGTGCCAGCAGTTTGGCGGAAAAACTGTTTTTT. This encodes CASSLAEKLFF. The full variable domain, completed using reference TRBV28 and TRBJ1-4, is DVKVTQSSRYLVKRTGEKVFLECVQDMDHENMFWYRQDPGLGLRLIYFSYDVKMKEKGDIPEGYSVSREKKERFSLILESASTNQTSMYLCASSLAEKLFFGSGTQLSVL.